This entry describes one T cell receptor (beta chain). What it recognizes is unknown. It may be a read error: a sequence one base away is much more abundant. Without the conserved terminal phenylalanine or tryptophan, this CDR3 likely stems from a read error. MiXCR, applied by TCRdb to the reads, yields one record per CDR3 protein. The sample has almost 500,000 distinct CDR3 sequences; approximately 10% are singletons. The sample belongs to a study of T cell repertoires in cytomegalovirus infection. Whole-study context: Public TCR beta signatures provided an indication of both CMV infection and a matching HLA type. Study-wide results and caveats: There were HLA-C-restricted CMV-specific TCR beta clonotypes dominating the ex vivo response.

The V gene lost 2 bases and the J gene lost 0 bases, with 11 bases spanning the gap. Germline values: CDR1 SGHRS, CDR2 YFSETQ. The CDR3 is 15 amino acids. The rearrangement uses TRBV5-1 and TRBJ2-5, with a possible D match to TRBD1 (7 bases). This clonotype was obtained from a human donor in good health (CMV status not recorded). Some clones in this sample may be carry-over from other donors' samples. Material: PBMCs. CDR3 sequence: CASSFQGGHQETQYL. The DNA for the CDR3 is TGCGCCAGCAGCTTCCAGGGGGGCCACCAAGAGACCCAGTACCTC.